Sequencing of this TCR beta chain was carried out in a study of technical replicates of blood from a handful of donors. The V end lost 6 bases, the J end lost 4 bases, and 10 bases lay between the germline ends. The CDR3 extends over 11 amino acids. Germline loops: CDR1 DFQATT, CDR2 SNEGSKA (reference sequence). Using immunoSEQ multiplex PCR, the repertoire was profiled, and TCRdb retains in-frame clones only, with some absent. Of some 89,000 clones listed, just under 95% are singletons. The rearrangement links TRBV20-1 to TRBJ2-7; D perhaps matches TRBD1 (5 bases). The clonotype was recovered from a human donor in good health. Sample: T cells isolated from PBMCs. As DNA, the CDR3 is TGCAGTGCAGAAAAGGGGTACGAGCAGTACTTC. This codes for CSAEKGYEQYF.